This is a list of T cell receptor beta chains from one sample in a study of T cell responses to AZD1222 COVID-19 vaccine. TCRdb's table, derived via immunoSEQ multiplex PCR, lists solely in-frame clones and lacks some. Seen here are fewer than 120,000 clones, 88% observed once, and the top ten hold roughly 1.6%. The sample was peripheral blood, taken on day 0 of AZD1222 vaccination. The receptor source for this set is an adult in good health. Both conserved end residues are part of each CDR3. The order of the fields is J gene, V gene, D gene, clone size, CDR3 protein, CDR3 DNA. A D gene is named only where the DNA matches it firmly. For some rows the clone size is stated as once, few or many, or as a class when expanded; others skip it.

j_gene: TRBJ1-2
v_gene: TRBV3-1/TRBV3-2
d_gene: NA
abundance: NA
CDR3aa: CASSRSGAPVDGYTF
CDR3nt: TGTGCCAGCAGCCGGTCCGGCGCACCGGTGGATGGCTACACCTTC

j_gene: TRBJ1-5
v_gene: TRBV30
d_gene: NA
abundance: NA
CDR3aa: CAWSVGGPAQPQHF
CDR3nt: TGTGCCTGGAGTGTAGGTGGGCCCGCACAGCCCCAGCATTTT

j_gene: TRBJ1-2
v_gene: TRBV6-5
d_gene: TRBD1
abundance: NA
CDR3aa: CATKGTGSSGYTF
CDR3nt: TGTGCCACAAAGGGGACAGGGTCTTCTGGCTACACCTTC

j_gene: TRBJ1-1
v_gene: TRBV10-1
d_gene: TRBD1
abundance: NA
CDR3aa: CASSWTGGTEAFF
CDR3nt: TGCGCCAGCAGTTGGACAGGGGGCACTGAAGCTTTCTTT

j_gene: TRBJ1-4
v_gene: TRBV10-2
d_gene: TRBD1
abundance: NA
CDR3aa: CASSESTGGFEKLFF
CDR3nt: TGCGCCAGCAGTGAGTCGACAGGGGGGTTTGAAAAACTGTTTTTT

j_gene: TRBJ1-2
v_gene: TRBV30
d_gene: NA
abundance: NA
CDR3aa: CASQGGGFSSYGYTF
CDR3nt: TGTGCCTCCCAGGGAGGCGGGTTTTCTAGCTATGGCTACACCTTC

j_gene: TRBJ1-1
v_gene: TRBV27
d_gene: NA
abundance: once
CDR3aa: CASSLSRGTEAFF
CDR3nt: TGTGCCAGCAGTTTATCGAGGGGGACTGAAGCTTTCTTT

j_gene: TRBJ1-1
v_gene: TRBV15
d_gene: NA
abundance: NA
CDR3aa: CATSVERGNTEAFF
CDR3nt: TGTGCCACCAGCGTAGAGAGGGGGAACACTGAAGCTTTCTTT

j_gene: TRBJ2-7
v_gene: TRBV15
d_gene: TRBD1
abundance: NA
CDR3aa: CATSGISGTGVYEQYF
CDR3nt: TGTGCCACCAGCGGGATCTCCGGGACAGGGGTGTACGAGCAGTACTTC

j_gene: TRBJ2-3
v_gene: TRBV6-5
d_gene: NA
abundance: NA
CDR3aa: CASIRGGTDTQYF
CDR3nt: TGTGCCAGCATTCGAGGGGGCACAGATACGCAGTATTTT

j_gene: TRBJ1-1
v_gene: TRBV11-2
d_gene: NA
abundance: NA
CDR3aa: CASSSGLNTEAFF
CDR3nt: TGTGCCAGCAGCTCCGGGCTGAACACTGAAGCTTTCTTT

j_gene: TRBJ1-6
v_gene: TRBV10-3
d_gene: TRBD1
abundance: NA
CDR3aa: CAISEGTGNSPLHF
CDR3nt: TGTGCCATCAGTGAGGGGACAGGGAATTCACCCCTCCACTTT

j_gene: TRBJ1-5
v_gene: TRBV3-1/TRBV3-2
d_gene: NA
abundance: once
CDR3aa: CASSQGPQLNQPQHF
CDR3nt: TGTGCCAGCAGCCAAGGCCCTCAGCTAAATCAGCCCCAGCATTTT

j_gene: TRBJ1-2
v_gene: TRBV10-3
d_gene: NA
abundance: NA
CDR3aa: CAIRPGQIISNYGYTF
CDR3nt: TGTGCCATCAGGCCAGGACAAATCATTTCTAACTATGGCTACACCTTC

j_gene: TRBJ2-7
v_gene: TRBV3-1/TRBV3-2
d_gene: NA
abundance: NA
CDR3aa: CASSQVPAEQYF
CDR3nt: TGTGCCAGCAGCCAAGTGCCGGCCGAGCAGTACTTC

j_gene: TRBJ1-2
v_gene: TRBV9
d_gene: TRBD1
abundance: NA
CDR3aa: CASSPAGGALGYTF
CDR3nt: TGTGCCAGCAGCCCGGCAGGGGGCGCGTTGGGCTACACCTTC

j_gene: TRBJ1-2
v_gene: TRBV30
d_gene: NA
abundance: few
CDR3aa: CAWSVQDTSNYGYTF
CDR3nt: TGTGCCTGGAGTGTACAGGACACTTCTAACTATGGCTACACCTTC

j_gene: TRBJ2-7
v_gene: TRBV6-5
d_gene: NA
abundance: NA
CDR3aa: CASSTSFYEQYF
CDR3nt: TGTGCCAGCAGTACCTCTTTCTACGAGCAGTACTTC

j_gene: TRBJ1-1
v_gene: TRBV19
d_gene: NA
abundance: NA
CDR3aa: CASTPGMGTEAFF
CDR3nt: TGTGCCAGTACGCCGGGGATGGGGACTGAAGCTTTCTTT

j_gene: TRBJ2-1
v_gene: TRBV29-1
d_gene: TRBD2
abundance: NA
CDR3aa: CSVRTSGINEQFF
CDR3nt: TGCAGCGTCCGGACTAGCGGGATCAATGAGCAGTTCTTC

j_gene: TRBJ1-5
v_gene: TRBV6-2/TRBV6-3
d_gene: NA
abundance: NA
CDR3aa: CASSLWGERPQHF
CDR3nt: TGTGCCAGCAGTCTATGGGGGGAGCGGCCCCAGCATTTT

j_gene: TRBJ1-1
v_gene: TRBV4-2
d_gene: NA
abundance: few
CDR3aa: CASSHIGVGNTEAFF
CDR3nt: TGTGCCAGCAGCCATATAGGGGTGGGGAACACTGAAGCTTTCTTT

j_gene: TRBJ1-1
v_gene: TRBV29-1
d_gene: NA
abundance: NA
CDR3aa: CSVDNEAFF
CDR3nt: TGCAGCGTTGATAATGAAGCTTTCTTT

j_gene: TRBJ1-5
v_gene: TRBV7-9
d_gene: NA
abundance: NA
CDR3aa: CASSSGRGFMGGNQPQHF
CDR3nt: TGTGCCAGCAGCTCCGGACGTGGTTTTATGGGCGGCAATCAGCCCCAGCATTTT

j_gene: TRBJ2-2
v_gene: TRBV24-1
d_gene: TRBD1
abundance: NA
CDR3aa: CATSAPGRTGASNLNTGELFF
CDR3nt: TGTGCCACCAGTGCCCCGGGACGGACAGGGGCCTCCAACCTGAACACCGGGGAGCTGTTTTTT

j_gene: TRBJ2-7
v_gene: TRBV18
d_gene: TRBD2
abundance: NA
CDR3aa: CASSPGGGVPYEQYF
CDR3nt: TGTGCCAGCTCACCGGGGGGAGGGGTCCCCTACGAGCAGTACTTC

j_gene: TRBJ1-1
v_gene: TRBV6-5
d_gene: NA
abundance: once
CDR3aa: CASSRQVNTEAFF
CDR3nt: TGTGCCAGCAGCAGACAGGTGAACACTGAAGCTTTCTTT

j_gene: TRBJ2-7
v_gene: TRBV7-9
d_gene: NA
abundance: NA
CDR3aa: CASSLGQTPYEQYF
CDR3nt: TGTGCCAGCAGCCTCGGACAGACCCCCTACGAGCAGTACTTC

j_gene: TRBJ1-6
v_gene: TRBV7-8
d_gene: TRBD1
abundance: NA
CDR3aa: CASSKDRVGNTPLHF
CDR3nt: TGTGCCAGCAGCAAAGACAGGGTAGGGAACACACCCCTCCACTTT

j_gene: TRBJ2-1
v_gene: TRBV5-1
d_gene: NA
abundance: NA
CDR3aa: CASSLLGKTNEQFF
CDR3nt: TGCGCCAGCTCCCTCCTGGGGAAGACCAATGAGCAGTTCTTC

j_gene: TRBJ2-3
v_gene: TRBV3-1/TRBV3-2
d_gene: TRBD2
abundance: NA
CDR3aa: CASSHLTSGRSGDTQYF
CDR3nt: TGTGCCAGCAGCCATCTCACTAGCGGGAGGAGTGGGGATACGCAGTATTTT

j_gene: TRBJ1-4
v_gene: TRBV6-5
d_gene: TRBD1
abundance: NA
CDR3aa: CASSSGGAIEKLFF
CDR3nt: TGTGCCAGCAGTTCAGGGGGCGCGATCGAAAAACTGTTTTTT

j_gene: TRBJ1-1
v_gene: TRBV5-4
d_gene: NA
abundance: once
CDR3aa: CASSLVNTEAFF
CDR3nt: TGTGCCAGCAGCTTGGTTAACACTGAAGCTTTCTTT

j_gene: TRBJ1-6
v_gene: TRBV27
d_gene: TRBD1
abundance: NA
CDR3aa: CASYRTGVSYNSPLHF
CDR3nt: TGTGCCAGTTATAGGACAGGGGTCTCCTATAATTCACCCCTCCACTTT

j_gene: TRBJ1-1
v_gene: TRBV5-6
d_gene: NA
abundance: NA
CDR3aa: CASSLAVSMNTEAFF
CDR3nt: TGTGCCAGCAGCTTGGCCGTCAGCATGAACACTGAAGCTTTCTTT

j_gene: TRBJ2-2
v_gene: TRBV4-1
d_gene: TRBD2
abundance: NA
CDR3aa: CASSSRALSPGLANTGELFF
CDR3nt: TGCGCCAGCAGCTCAAGGGCTCTTTCCCCGGGACTAGCGAACACCGGGGAGCTGTTTTTT

j_gene: TRBJ1-5
v_gene: TRBV4-1
d_gene: NA
abundance: NA
CDR3aa: CASSQVSPQDQPQHF
CDR3nt: TGCGCCAGCAGCCAAGTTAGCCCCCAGGATCAGCCCCAGCATTTT

j_gene: TRBJ1-2
v_gene: TRBV3-1/TRBV3-2
d_gene: NA
abundance: NA
CDR3aa: CASSQGGSLGYTF
CDR3nt: TGTGCCAGCAGCCAAGGAGGGTCCTTAGGCTACACCTTC

j_gene: TRBJ2-1
v_gene: TRBV27
d_gene: NA
abundance: NA
CDR3aa: CASSLAGLQNEQFF
CDR3nt: TGTGCCAGCAGTTTAGCGGGTTTACAAAATGAGCAGTTCTTC

j_gene: TRBJ1-1
v_gene: TRBV10-3
d_gene: TRBD1
abundance: NA
CDR3aa: CAITQGGQGTEAFF
CDR3nt: TGTGCCATCACTCAAGGGGGACAGGGGACTGAAGCTTTCTTT

j_gene: TRBJ1-1
v_gene: TRBV30
d_gene: NA
abundance: NA
CDR3aa: CAWSLPPEGTEAFF
CDR3nt: TGTGCCTGGAGTCTCCCCCCAGAGGGGACTGAAGCTTTCTTT

j_gene: TRBJ2-1
v_gene: TRBV16
d_gene: TRBD1
abundance: few
CDR3aa: CASSQLDRGRDNEQFF
CDR3nt: TGTGCCAGCAGCCAACTTGACAGGGGAAGGGACAATGAGCAGTTCTTC

j_gene: TRBJ2-2
v_gene: TRBV5-1
d_gene: TRBD2
abundance: NA
CDR3aa: CASSREREIVGELFF
CDR3nt: TGCGCCAGCAGCCGAGAGCGGGAGATAGTCGGGGAGCTGTTTTTT

j_gene: TRBJ2-3
v_gene: TRBV15
d_gene: NA
abundance: NA
CDR3aa: CATSRGGPKTQYF
CDR3nt: TGTGCCACCAGCAGAGGAGGTCCCAAAACGCAGTATTTT

j_gene: TRBJ2-2
v_gene: TRBV27
d_gene: NA
abundance: NA
CDR3aa: CASSTRVWDRDTGELFF
CDR3nt: TGTGCCAGCAGTACCAGAGTATGGGACCGAGACACCGGGGAGCTGTTTTTT

j_gene: TRBJ2-5
v_gene: TRBV5-1
d_gene: TRBD1
abundance: NA
CDR3aa: CASSLGQGGVETQYF
CDR3nt: TGCGCCAGCAGCTTGGGACAGGGTGGGGTAGAGACCCAGTACTTC

j_gene: TRBJ1-3
v_gene: TRBV9
d_gene: NA
abundance: NA
CDR3aa: CASSEGSSGNTIYF
CDR3nt: TGTGCCAGCAGCGAGGGGAGCTCTGGAAACACCATATATTTT

j_gene: TRBJ2-7
v_gene: TRBV6-5
d_gene: NA
abundance: NA
CDR3aa: CASADGYEQYF
CDR3nt: TGTGCCAGCGCGGATGGGTACGAGCAGTACTTC

j_gene: TRBJ1-5
v_gene: TRBV24-1
d_gene: NA
abundance: NA
CDR3aa: CATSDSGGLGNQPQHF
CDR3nt: TGTGCCACCAGTGATTCGGGAGGCCTGGGCAATCAGCCCCAGCATTTT